This paragraph covers one TCR beta chain sequence. Its antigen is unidentified. These data originate in a study of T cells in narcolepsy. On the study more broadly: Patients with NT1 or NT2 and healthy control donors were enrolled. Findings and limits, study-wide: Healthy controls reportedly lacked the autoreactive clonotypes serially found in patients' blood.

Per the germline V gene, CDR1 is MRHNA and CDR2 is SNTAGT. With V trimmed by 6 bases and J by 5 bases, 7 bases remained unmatched. The CDR3 runs 15 residues. Sequencing used immunoSEQ multiplex PCR; TCRdb keeps in-frame clones, though not all of them. Of some 10,000 clones in the sample, 94% were seen once. Source material: CD45RA- memory CD4+ T cells from PBMCs. The chain is built from TRBV6-4 and TRBJ1-2, with 12 bases lining up with TRBD1. This TCR came from a human donor with narcolepsy. CDR3 DNA: TGTGCCAGCAGGATGGAGGGACAGGGGGCTTATGGCTACACCTTC. This gives the protein CASRMEGQGAYGYTF.